This T cell receptor (beta chain) stems from a study of OX40 agonist ivuxolimab in advanced cancers. Repertoires were generated with immunoSEQ multiplex PCR, while TCRdb's copy carries only in-frame clones and drops some. The sample carries about 80,000 clones, approximately 84% recorded once. The V gene's germline CDR1 is SGHVS and CDR2 FNYEAQ. The CDR3 runs 16 residues. V was cut by 1 base and J by 4 bases, with 13 bases left in between. The source was CD4+ or CD8+ T cells sorted from blood, collected in a trial of the OX40 agonist ivuxolimab. This clonotype originated in an adult with an advanced solid tumor such as melanoma, head and neck, liver or kidney cancer. This rearrangement joins TRBV7-6 to TRBJ1-4, with D unresolved. CDR3 sequence: CASSLGSRSFNEKLFF. The CDR3, as DNA: TGTGCCAGCAGCTTAGGGTCTCGTTCTTTTAATGAAAAACTGTTTTTT.